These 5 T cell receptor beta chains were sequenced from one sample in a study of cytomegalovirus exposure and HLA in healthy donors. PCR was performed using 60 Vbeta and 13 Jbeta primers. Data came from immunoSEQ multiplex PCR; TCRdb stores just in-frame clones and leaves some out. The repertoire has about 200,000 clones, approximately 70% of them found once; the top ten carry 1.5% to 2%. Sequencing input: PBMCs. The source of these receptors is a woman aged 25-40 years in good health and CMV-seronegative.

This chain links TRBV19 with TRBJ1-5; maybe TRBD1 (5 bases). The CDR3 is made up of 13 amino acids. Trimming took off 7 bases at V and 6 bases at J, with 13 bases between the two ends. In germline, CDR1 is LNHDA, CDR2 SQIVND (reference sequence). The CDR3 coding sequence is TGTGCCAGTAACAATCCAGGGTTTCAGCCCCAGCATTTT. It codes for CASNNPGFQPQHF.

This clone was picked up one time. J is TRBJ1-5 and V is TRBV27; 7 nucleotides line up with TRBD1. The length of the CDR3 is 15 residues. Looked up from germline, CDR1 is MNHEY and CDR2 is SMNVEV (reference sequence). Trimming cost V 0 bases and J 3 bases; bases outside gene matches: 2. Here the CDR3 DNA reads TGTGCCAGCAGTTTATCAGGGGGCCTCAATCAGCCCCAGCATTTT. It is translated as CASSLSGGLNQPQHF.

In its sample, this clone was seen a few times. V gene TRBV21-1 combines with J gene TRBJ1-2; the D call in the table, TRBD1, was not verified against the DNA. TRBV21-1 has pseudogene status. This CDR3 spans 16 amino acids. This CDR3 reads CAIRRRTGGFDYGYTF. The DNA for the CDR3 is TGTGCCATCCGGAGAAGGACAGGGGGCTTCGACTATGGCTACACCTTC.

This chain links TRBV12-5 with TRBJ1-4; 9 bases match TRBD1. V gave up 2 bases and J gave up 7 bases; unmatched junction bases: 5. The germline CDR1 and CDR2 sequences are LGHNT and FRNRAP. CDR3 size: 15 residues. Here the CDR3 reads CASGLRTGEGEKLFF. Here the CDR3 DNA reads TGTGCTAGTGGTTTGCGGACAGGGGAGGGTGAAAAACTGTTTTTT.

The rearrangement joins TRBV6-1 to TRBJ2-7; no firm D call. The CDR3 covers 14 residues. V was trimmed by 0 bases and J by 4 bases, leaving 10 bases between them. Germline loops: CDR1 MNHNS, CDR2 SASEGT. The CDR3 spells CASSEATGFYEQYF. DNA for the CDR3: TGTGCCAGCAGTGAAGCTACGGGTTTTTACGAGCAGTACTTC.